Following are 27 T cell receptor beta chains from one sample sequenced in a study of blood T cell repertoires in COVID-19. Measured with immunoSEQ multiplex PCR; TCRdb has only the in-frame clones, and not every one. The table records fewer than 300,000 clones, approximately 86% of them present only once. The sample was peripheral blood. The receptor set was obtained from a woman aged 18-29 years with acute or convalescent COVID-19.

The chain links TRBV3-1 (or the pseudogene TRBV3-2) to TRBJ2-1; no clear D. The V gene's germline CDR1 is LGHDT and CDR2 YNNKEL (reference sequence). The CDR3 is 16 amino acids. V lost 1 base and J lost 0, with 10 bases in between. The CDR3 coding sequence is TGTGCCAGCAGCCAAGGGCCAAGACACTCCTACAATGAGCAGTTCTTC. Amino acid sequence: CASSQGPRHSYNEQFF.

The chain is built from TRBV7-9 and TRBJ2-1, with 9 nucleotides matching TRBD2. J lost 6 bases, V lost 8 bases, and 11 bases had no gene match. The CDR3 has 15 amino acids. Germline V lookup: CDR1 SEHNR, CDR2 FQNEAQ (reference sequence). The CDR3 DNA reads as TGTGCCAGCCCCCAGGGGCGGGAGGGTCCCAATGAGCAGTTCTTC. As protein: CASPQGREGPNEQFF. Full variable domain (missing parts from reference TRBV7-9 and TRBJ2-1): DTGVSQNPRHKITKRGQNVTFRCDPISEHNRLYWYRQTLGQGPEFLTYFQNEAQLEKSRLLSDRFSAERPKGSFSTLEIQRTEQGDSAMYLCASPQGREGPNEQFFGPGTRLTVL.

The chain joins TRBV10-3 to TRBJ2-5; D is unclear. V was clipped by 3 bases and J by 0 bases, with 8 bases between them. Germline CDR1 ENHRY, CDR2 SYGVKD. The CDR3 sequence is 14 residues long. CDR3 nucleotide sequence: TGTGCCATCAGTGATGCACTGAACCAAGAGACCCAGTACTTC. It specifies CAISDALNQETQYF.

V gene TRBV18 combines with J gene TRBJ1-5, with D tentatively TRBD1 (5 bases). Germline-derived CDR1 and CDR2 are KGHSH and LQKENI. CDR3 length equals 15 residues. V lost 0 bases and J lost 4, with 10 bases in between. CDR3: CASSPPGDRNQPQHF. As DNA, the CDR3 is TGTGCCAGCTCACCACCCGGTGACAGAAATCAGCCCCAGCATTTT.

V and J are TRBV19 and TRBJ2-7; D might be TRBD2 (6 bases). Germline CDR1 is LNHDA and CDR2 is SQIVND (reference sequence). The CDR3 length is 15 residues. Deletions cut 6 bases from V and 1 base from J, with 16 bases between. CDR3 sequence reads: CASSIGGATSYEQYF. DNA of the CDR3: TGTGCCAGTAGCATCGGAGGGGCCACTTCCTACGAGCAGTACTTC.

There are a few counts of this clone. The chain links TRBV14 to TRBJ2-1, with 8 bases fitting TRBD2. The V and J ends lost 2 bases and 10 bases, in that order; junction bases with no gene match: 4. The CDR3 runs to 13 residues. CDR1 and CDR2 from the germline V gene are SGHDN and FVKESK. CDR3 protein: CASSQFGGEEQFF. The CDR3 nucleotides read TGTGCCAGCAGCCAATTCGGGGGGGAGGAGCAGTTCTTC. The full variable domain, its missing parts supplied by reference TRBV14 and TRBJ2-1, is EAGVTQFPSHSVIEKGQTVTLRCDPISGHDNLYWYRRVMGKEIKFLLHFVKESKQDESGMPNNRFLAERTGGTYSTLKVQPAELEDSGVYFCASSQFGGEEQFFGPGTRLTVL.

The chain joins TRBV30 to TRBJ2-1; 10 bases match TRBD2. This CDR3 region has 16 residues. Germline V lookup: CDR1 GTSNPN, CDR2 SVGIG (reference sequence). V shed 0 bases, J shed 6 bases, and the junction held 8 bases outside the gene matches. The CDR3 reads CAWSVPLAGAVNEQFF. The CDR3 DNA sequence: TGTGCCTGGAGTGTACCCCTAGCGGGAGCAGTCAATGAGCAGTTCTTC. The variable domain in full, completed from reference TRBV30 and TRBJ2-1, reads SQTIHQWPATLVQPVGSPLSLECTVEGTSNPNLYWYRQAAGRGLQLLFYSVGIGQISSEVPQNLSASRPQDRQFILSSKKLLLSDSGFYLCAWSVPLAGAVNEQFFGPGTRLTVL.

This clone was observed a few times. The chain uses TRBV14 and TRBJ2-6; 12 positions match TRBD2. Germline CDR1 SGHDN, CDR2 FVKESK. J lost 1 base, V lost 5 bases, and 6 bases had no gene match. CDR3 size: 18 residues. The CDR3 protein is CASSFLAGGSSGANVLTF. CDR3 DNA: TGTGCCAGCAGCTTCCTAGCGGGAGGGAGTTCTGGGGCCAACGTCCTGACTTTC.

There are a few counts of this clone. The V and J genes are TRBV5-4 and TRBJ2-7; D might be TRBD2 (5 bases). V was trimmed by 3 bases and J by 0 bases, leaving 13 bases between them. The germline gives CDR1 SGHNT, CDR2 YYREEE (reference sequence). This CDR3 is built from 15 residues. DNA of the CDR3: TGTGCCAGCAGCTCAAGCGGAACCCGCTCCTACGAGCAGTACTTC. As protein: CASSSSGTRSYEQYF.

The J gene is TRBJ1-5, the V gene TRBV28; no clear D. The germline V gene encodes CDR1 MDHEN and CDR2 SYDVKM. Trimming took off 10 bases at V and 0 bases at J, with 19 bases between the two ends. The CDR3 extends over 16 amino acids. CDR3 bases: TGTGCCACCGACCTCCCAGGTATGGGTAGCAATCAGCCCCAGCATTTT. Translated: CATDLPGMGSNQPQHF.

The rearrangement links TRBV5-1 to TRBJ1-1; unclear D gene. Looked up from germline, CDR1 is SGHRS and CDR2 is YFSETQ. The CDR3 is 15 residues long. V was trimmed by 0 bases and J by 2 bases, leaving 11 bases between them. The CDR3 bases are TGCGCCAGCAGCTTGGCCACAGCGGTTAACACTGAAGCTTTCTTT. Protein sequence: CASSLATAVNTEAFF.

The chain carries TRBV11-2 and TRBJ1-5; D unresolved. CDR3 length: 14 residues. Germline loops: CDR1 SGHAT, CDR2 FQNNGV. V was shortened by 0 bases and J by 3 bases, with 6 bases between the two germline ends. The CDR3 nucleotides read TGTGCCAGCAGCTTAGACCTTTACAATCAGCCCCAGCATTTT. Translated: CASSLDLYNQPQHF.

The genes are TRBV6-2 or TRBV6-3 and TRBJ2-7; D might be TRBD2 (5 bases). The CDR3 consists of 14 residues. Germline CDR1 and CDR2: MNHEY and SVGEGT. V lost 0 bases and J lost 6, with 12 bases in between. The CDR3 nucleotides read TGTGCCAGCAGTTACTCTGGCGGTGCGGGCGAGCAGTACTTC. Translated: CASSYSGGAGEQYF.

CDR3 in DNA: TGCGCCAGCAGCCAGGGGGACAGTTCATCCTACGAGCAGTACTTC. Translated: CASSQGDSSSYEQYF. This chain joins TRBV4-3 and TRBJ2-7; TRBD1 matches 7 bases. CDR3 size: 15 residues. The germline CDR1 and CDR2 sequences are LGHNA and YSLEER. The V segment lost 3 bases and the J segment 1 base; nucleotides outside the gene matches: 6.

This chain joins TRBV20-1 and TRBJ2-6; the D gene could be TRBD1 or TRBD2 (6 bases each). Germline-derived CDR1 and CDR2 are DFQATT and SNEGSKA (reference sequence). V gave up 6 bases and J gave up 1 base, with 22 bases separating them. The CDR3 has 18 amino acids. The CDR3 is CSASGGRPRRSGANVLTF. The CDR3 DNA follows: TGCAGTGCGAGTGGGGGGCGTCCGAGGAGGTCTGGGGCCAACGTCCTGACTTTC.

The chain couples TRBV7-3 to TRBJ2-1; no firm D call. Per germline, CDR1 SGHTA and CDR2 FQGTGA. The CDR3 runs to 16 residues. Trimming took off 3 bases at V and 0 bases at J, with 12 bases between the two ends. The CDR3, as DNA: TGTGCCAGCAGCTTGGGCCCCGGCAGCTCCTACAATGAGCAGTTCTTC. Protein: CASSLGPGSSYNEQFF.

The chain recombines TRBV4-2 with TRBJ2-7; 16 positions agree with TRBD2. Trimming took 6 bases from V and 1 from J; bases not matched to a gene: 3. CDR1 LGHNA and CDR2 YNFKEQ come from the germline V gene. The CDR3 spans 16 residues. The CDR3 is CASRKGLAGGSYEQYF. The CDR3 coding sequence is TGTGCCAGCAGGAAGGGACTAGCGGGAGGGTCCTACGAGCAGTACTTC.

V is TRBV6-5 and J is TRBJ1-1; TRBD1 agrees at 8 bases. Germline-derived CDR1 and CDR2 are MNHEY and SVGAGI. CDR3 length equals 15 residues. V shed 5 bases and J 0 bases; nucleotides not matched to a gene: 5. CDR3 loop: CASSKNRGVNTEAFF. The CDR3 coding sequence is TGTGCCAGCAGTAAGAACAGGGGGGTGAACACTGAAGCTTTCTTT.

The rearrangement links TRBV27 to TRBJ2-7, with 9 bases fitting TRBD2. This CDR3 is 16 amino acids long. V shed 2 bases and J 3 bases; nucleotides not matched to a gene: 8. The germline V gene has CDR1 MNHEY and CDR2 SMNVEV (reference sequence). CDR3 sequence reads: CASSLRRGGPSYEQYF. For the CDR3, the DNA is TGTGCCAGCAGTTTAAGGCGGGGGGGACCCAGCTACGAGCAGTACTTC.

The chain links TRBV5-5 to TRBJ1-1; D remains unclear. Germline lookup yields CDR1 SGHKS and CDR2 YYEKEE (reference sequence). There are 15 residues in the CDR3. With 0 bases removed from V and 6 bases from J, the gap between germline ends came to 15 bases. For the CDR3, the DNA is TGTGCCAGCAGCTTGGCCCTTAGACGGGAACCTGAAGCTTTCTTT. It translates to CASSLALRREPEAFF.

This clone was detected only a few times. The J gene is TRBJ2-1, the V gene TRBV23-1, with 9 bases matching TRBD2. TRBV23-1 qualifies as an ORF whose function is uncertain. Losses at the gene ends were 3 bases for V and 6 bases for J; bases not matched to a gene: 12. The CDR3 has 17 amino acids. The CDR3, as DNA: TGCGCCAGCAGTCACCCTCCCGGGACTAGCAGAGCCAATGAGCAGTTCTTC. This encodes CASSHPPGTSRANEQFF.

The J gene is TRBJ1-2, the V gene TRBV5-1; D call uncertain. Germline V gene lookup returns CDR1 SGHRS and CDR2 YFSETQ. V shed 0 bases and J shed 2 bases, with 11 bases lying between them. The CDR3 runs 15 residues. CDR3 amino acids: CASSLALTPNYGYTF. For the CDR3, the DNA is TGCGCCAGCAGCTTGGCCCTGACACCAAACTATGGCTACACCTTC.

The chain uses TRBV18 and TRBJ2-1; 7 nucleotides match TRBD2. The V gene end was trimmed by 3 bases and the J gene end by 1 base; junction bases not matched to a gene: 3. The germline CDR1 and CDR2 sequences are KGHSH and LQKENI. CDR3 size: 15 residues. The CDR3 spells CASSPGTTSYNEQFF. The CDR3 coding sequence is TGTGCCAGCTCACCCGGGACTACTTCCTACAATGAGCAGTTCTTC.

The chain joins TRBV9 to TRBJ2-3; TRBD2 aligns across 7 bases. CDR1 and CDR2 from the germline V gene are SGDLS and YYNGEE. CDR3 length: 15 residues. J gave up 4 bases and V 1 base, and 6 bases lay outside the gene matches. The CDR3 bases are TGTGCCAGCAGCGTACTCGGCGGGAGTTCAGATACGCAGTATTTT. The encoded protein is CASSVLGGSSDTQYF.

V and J are TRBV6-5 and TRBJ1-4, with 7 bases aligning to TRBD1. After removal of 2 bases from V and 10 bases from J, the junction contained 7 bases not matched to a gene. Looked up from germline, CDR1 is MNHEY and CDR2 is SVGAGI. The length of the CDR3 is 14 residues. The CDR3 loop reads CASSYNGQEGKLFF. CDR3 DNA sequence: TGTGCCAGCAGTTACAACGGACAGGAGGGAAAACTGTTTTTT.

This clone was recorded once. The chain links TRBV9 to TRBJ2-7; 7 nucleotides match TRBD2. From germline, CDR1 is SGDLS and CDR2 YYNGEE. This CDR3 region has 16 residues. The ends lost 0 bases at V and 0 bases at J; junction bases unmatched: 6. CDR3 protein: CASSVGPSGDSYEQYF. The DNA for the CDR3 is TGTGCCAGCAGCGTAGGCCCTAGCGGCGACTCCTACGAGCAGTACTTC.

This chain connects TRBV28 to TRBJ1-2; TRBD1 agrees at 9 bases. This CDR3 has 15 residues. V shed 5 bases and J 3 bases; nucleotides not matched to a gene: 7. Germline CDR1 is MDHEN and CDR2 is SYDVKM. CDR3: CASSPGQGFYYGYTF. The CDR3 nucleotides read TGTGCCAGCAGTCCCGGACAGGGGTTTTACTATGGCTACACCTTC.